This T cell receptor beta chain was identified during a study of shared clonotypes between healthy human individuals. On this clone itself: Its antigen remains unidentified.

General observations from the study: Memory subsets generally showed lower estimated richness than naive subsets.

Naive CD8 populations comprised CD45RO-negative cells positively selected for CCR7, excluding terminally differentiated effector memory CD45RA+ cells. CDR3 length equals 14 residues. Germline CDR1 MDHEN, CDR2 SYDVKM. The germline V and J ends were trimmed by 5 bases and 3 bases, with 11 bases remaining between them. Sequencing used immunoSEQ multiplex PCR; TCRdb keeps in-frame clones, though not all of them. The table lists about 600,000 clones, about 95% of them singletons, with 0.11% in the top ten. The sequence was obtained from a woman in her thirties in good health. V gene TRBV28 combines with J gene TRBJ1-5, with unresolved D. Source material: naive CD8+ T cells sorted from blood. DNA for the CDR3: TGTGCCAGCAGTCGCCCGGGGATCAATCAGCCCCAGCATTTT. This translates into CASSRPGINQPQHF.